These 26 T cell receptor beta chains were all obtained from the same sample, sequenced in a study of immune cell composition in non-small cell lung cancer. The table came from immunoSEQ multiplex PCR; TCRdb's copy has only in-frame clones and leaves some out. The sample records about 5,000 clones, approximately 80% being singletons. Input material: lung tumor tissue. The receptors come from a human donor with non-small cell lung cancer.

The CDR3 region is CASSVAVRGVGETQYF. The CDR3 DNA reads TGTGCCAGCAGCGTAGCCGTACGAGGGGTAGGGGAGACCCAGTACTTC. The gene calls are TRBV9 and TRBJ2-5; TRBD1 or TRBD2 may be the D gene (5 bases each). CDR3 length: 16 residues. Trimming pared 0 bases from V and 5 bases from J, leaving 17 bases between. CDR1 is SGDLS and CDR2 is YYNGEE in the germline V gene.

CDR3 DNA sequence: TGTGCCATCAGTGAGGCAGGAGGGAACACTGAAGCTTTCTTT. Protein sequence: CAISEAGGNTEAFF. The chain employs TRBV10-3 and TRBJ1-1; no clear D gene. V was pared by 2 bases and J by 1 base, with 8 bases between. This CDR3 contains 14 residues. Germline V gene sequence: CDR1 ENHRY, CDR2 SYGVKD.

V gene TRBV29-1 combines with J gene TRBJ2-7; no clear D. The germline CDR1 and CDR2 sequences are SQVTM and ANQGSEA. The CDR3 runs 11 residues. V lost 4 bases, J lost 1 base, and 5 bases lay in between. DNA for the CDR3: TGCAGCGTTGTGCAATCCTACGAGCAGTACTTC. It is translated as CSVVQSYEQYF.

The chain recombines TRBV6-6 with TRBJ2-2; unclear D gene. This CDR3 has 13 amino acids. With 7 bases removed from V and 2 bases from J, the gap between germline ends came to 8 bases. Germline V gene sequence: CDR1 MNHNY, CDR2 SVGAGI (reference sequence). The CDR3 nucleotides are TGTGCCAGCAAGGGCAGCAACACCGGGGAGCTGTTTTTT. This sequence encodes CASKGSNTGELFF.

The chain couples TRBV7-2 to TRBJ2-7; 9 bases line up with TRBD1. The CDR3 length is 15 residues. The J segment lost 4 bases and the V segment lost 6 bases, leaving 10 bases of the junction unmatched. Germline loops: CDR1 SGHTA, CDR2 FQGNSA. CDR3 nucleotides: TGTGCCAGCAGATCAGGACAGGGGATCGGTTACGAGCAGTACTTC. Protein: CASRSGQGIGYEQYF. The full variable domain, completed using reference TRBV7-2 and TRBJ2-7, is GAGVSQSPSNKVTEKGKDVELRCDPISGHTALYWYRQSLGQGLEFLIYFQGNSAPDKSGLPSDRFSAERTGGSVSTLTIQRTQQEDSAVYLCASRSGQGIGYEQYFGPGTRLTVT.

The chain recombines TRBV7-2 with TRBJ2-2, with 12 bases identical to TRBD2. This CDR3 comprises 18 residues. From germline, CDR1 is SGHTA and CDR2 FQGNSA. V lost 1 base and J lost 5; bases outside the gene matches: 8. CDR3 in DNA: TGTGCCAGCAGCTTAGGAGGGCTAGCGGGGGGGTGGACCGGGGAGCTGTTTTTT. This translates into CASSLGGLAGGWTGELFF.

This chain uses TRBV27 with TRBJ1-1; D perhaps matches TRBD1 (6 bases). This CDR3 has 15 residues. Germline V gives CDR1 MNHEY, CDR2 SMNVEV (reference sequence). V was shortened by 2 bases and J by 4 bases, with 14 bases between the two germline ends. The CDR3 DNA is TGTGCCAGCAGTTTAAACGCCAGGGGACTCACTGAAGCTTTCTTT. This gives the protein CASSLNARGLTEAFF.

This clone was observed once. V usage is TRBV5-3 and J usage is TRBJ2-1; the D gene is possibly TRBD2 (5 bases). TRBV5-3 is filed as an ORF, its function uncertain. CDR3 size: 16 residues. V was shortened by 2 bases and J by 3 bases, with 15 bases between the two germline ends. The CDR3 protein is CARSFVELGFYNEQFF. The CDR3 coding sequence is TGTGCCAGAAGCTTCGTGGAACTAGGTTTCTACAATGAGCAGTTCTTC.

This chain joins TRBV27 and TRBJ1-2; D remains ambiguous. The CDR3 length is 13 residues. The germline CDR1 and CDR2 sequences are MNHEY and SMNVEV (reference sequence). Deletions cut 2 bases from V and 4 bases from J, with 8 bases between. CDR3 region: CASSLDGSYGYTF. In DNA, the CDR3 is TGTGCCAGCAGTTTAGACGGCAGCTATGGCTACACCTTC.

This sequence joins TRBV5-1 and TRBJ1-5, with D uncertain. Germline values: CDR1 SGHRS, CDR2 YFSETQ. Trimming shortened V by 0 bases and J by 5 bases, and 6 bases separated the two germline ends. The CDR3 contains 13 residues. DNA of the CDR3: TGCGCCAGCAGCTTGGGACCCCATCAGCCCCAGCATTTT. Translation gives CASSLGPHQPQHF.

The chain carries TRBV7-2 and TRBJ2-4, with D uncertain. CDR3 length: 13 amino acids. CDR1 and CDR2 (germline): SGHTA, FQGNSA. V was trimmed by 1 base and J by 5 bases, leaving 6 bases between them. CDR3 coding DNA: TGTGCCAGCAGCTTAGAGGCAGAAAACATTCAGTACTTC. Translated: CASSLEAENIQYF.

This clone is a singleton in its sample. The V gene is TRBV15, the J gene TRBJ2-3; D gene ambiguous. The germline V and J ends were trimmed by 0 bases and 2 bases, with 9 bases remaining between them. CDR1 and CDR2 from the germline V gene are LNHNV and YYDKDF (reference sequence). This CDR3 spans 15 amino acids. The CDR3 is CATSRESGFTDTQYF. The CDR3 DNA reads TGTGCCACCAGCAGAGAGTCTGGGTTCACAGATACGCAGTATTTT.

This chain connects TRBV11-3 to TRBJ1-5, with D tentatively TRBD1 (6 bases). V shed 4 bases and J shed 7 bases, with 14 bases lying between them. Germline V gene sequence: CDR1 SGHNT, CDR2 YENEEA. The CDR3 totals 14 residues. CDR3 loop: CASSSSGVGQPQHF. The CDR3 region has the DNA TGTGCCAGCAGCTCGTCAGGGGTCGGGCAGCCCCAGCATTTT. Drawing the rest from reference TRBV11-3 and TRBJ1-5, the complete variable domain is EAGVVQSPRYKIIEKKQPVAFWCNPISGHNTLYWYLQNLGQGPELLIRYENEEAVDDSQLPKDRFSAERLKGVDSTLKIQPAELGDSAVYLCASSSSGVGQPQHFGDGTRLSIL.

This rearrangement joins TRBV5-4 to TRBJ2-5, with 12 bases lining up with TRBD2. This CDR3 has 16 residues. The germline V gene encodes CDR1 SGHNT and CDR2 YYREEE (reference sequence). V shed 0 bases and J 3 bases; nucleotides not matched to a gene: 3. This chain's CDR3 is CASSLAASGGEETQYF. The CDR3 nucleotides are TGTGCCAGCAGCTTGGCCGCTAGCGGGGGGGAAGAGACCCAGTACTTC.

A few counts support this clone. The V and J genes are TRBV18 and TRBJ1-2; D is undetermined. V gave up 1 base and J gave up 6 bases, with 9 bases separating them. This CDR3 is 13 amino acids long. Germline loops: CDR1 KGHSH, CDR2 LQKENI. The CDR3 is CASSPRSADGYTF. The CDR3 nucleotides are TGTGCCAGCTCACCACGGTCGGCCGATGGCTACACCTTC.

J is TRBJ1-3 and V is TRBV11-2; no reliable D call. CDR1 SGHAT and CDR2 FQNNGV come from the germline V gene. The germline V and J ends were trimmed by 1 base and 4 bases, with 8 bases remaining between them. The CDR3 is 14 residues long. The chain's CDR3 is CASSLGSIGNTIYF. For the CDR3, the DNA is TGTGCCAGCAGCTTAGGGAGTATCGGAAACACCATATATTTT.

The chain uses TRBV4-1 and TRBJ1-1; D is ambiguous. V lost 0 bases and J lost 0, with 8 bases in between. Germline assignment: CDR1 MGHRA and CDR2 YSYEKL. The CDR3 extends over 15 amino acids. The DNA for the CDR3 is TGCGCCAGCAGCCAAGATTTGGGGATGAACACTGAAGCTTTCTTT. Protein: CASSQDLGMNTEAFF.

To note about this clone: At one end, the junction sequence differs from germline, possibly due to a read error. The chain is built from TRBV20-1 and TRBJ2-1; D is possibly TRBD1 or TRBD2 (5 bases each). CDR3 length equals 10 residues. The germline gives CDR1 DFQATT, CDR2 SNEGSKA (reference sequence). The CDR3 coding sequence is TGCAGTGCCCTCCGGGACCAAAGGATCTTC. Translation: CSALRDQRIF.

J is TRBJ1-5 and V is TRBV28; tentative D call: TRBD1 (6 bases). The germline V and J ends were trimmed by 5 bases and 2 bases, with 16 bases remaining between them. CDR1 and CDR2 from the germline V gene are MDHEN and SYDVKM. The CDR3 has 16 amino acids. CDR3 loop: CASSRVGQLGNQPQHF. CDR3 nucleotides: TGTGCCAGCAGTCGAGTCGGACAGCTGGGCAATCAGCCCCAGCATTTT.

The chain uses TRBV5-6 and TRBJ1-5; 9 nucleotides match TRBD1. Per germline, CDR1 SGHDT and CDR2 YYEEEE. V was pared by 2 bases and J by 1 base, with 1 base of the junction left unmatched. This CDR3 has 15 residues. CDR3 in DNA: TGTGCCAGCAGCTTTGGACAGGGGAGCAATCAGCCCCAGCATTTT. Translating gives CASSFGQGSNQPQHF.

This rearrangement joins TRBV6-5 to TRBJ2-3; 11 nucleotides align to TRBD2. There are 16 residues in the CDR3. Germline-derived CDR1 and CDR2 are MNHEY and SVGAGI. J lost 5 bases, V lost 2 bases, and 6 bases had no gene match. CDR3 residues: CASSYRVAGGRDTQYF. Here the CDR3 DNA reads TGTGCCAGCAGTTACCGGGTAGCGGGGGGGAGAGATACGCAGTATTTT.

DNA for the CDR3: TGTGCAAGTCGTCCCGGCGGGGACCCTATAATGAACACTGAAGCTTTCTTT. This gives the protein CASRPGGDPIMNTEAFF. J is TRBJ1-1 and V is TRBV12-2. TRBV12-2 is shown as a pseudogene. This CDR3 has 17 residues.

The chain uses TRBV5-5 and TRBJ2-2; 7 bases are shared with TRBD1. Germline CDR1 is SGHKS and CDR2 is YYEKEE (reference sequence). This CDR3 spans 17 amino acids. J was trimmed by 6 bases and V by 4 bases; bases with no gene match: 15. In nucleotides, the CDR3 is TGTGCCAGCAGCCCCAGGACAGGCCCTCTATGGTCCGGGGAGCTGTTTTTT. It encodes CASSPRTGPLWSGELFF.

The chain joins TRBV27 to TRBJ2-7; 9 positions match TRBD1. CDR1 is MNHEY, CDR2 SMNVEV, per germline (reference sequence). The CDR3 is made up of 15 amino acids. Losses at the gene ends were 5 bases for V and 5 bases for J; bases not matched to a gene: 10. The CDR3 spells CASSPRDRALNEQYF. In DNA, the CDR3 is TGTGCCAGCAGTCCCCGGGACAGGGCACTCAACGAGCAGTACTTC.

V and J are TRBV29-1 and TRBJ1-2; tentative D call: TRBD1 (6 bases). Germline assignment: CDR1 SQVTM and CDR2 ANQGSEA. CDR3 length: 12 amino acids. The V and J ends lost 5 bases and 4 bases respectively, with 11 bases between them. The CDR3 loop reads CSVTQGPYGYTF. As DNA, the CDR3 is TGCAGCGTTACACAGGGTCCCTATGGCTACACCTTC.

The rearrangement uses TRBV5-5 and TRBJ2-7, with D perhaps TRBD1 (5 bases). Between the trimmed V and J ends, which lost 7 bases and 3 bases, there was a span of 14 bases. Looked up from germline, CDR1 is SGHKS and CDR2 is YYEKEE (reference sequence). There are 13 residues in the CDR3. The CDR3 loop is CASGLGHIYEQYF. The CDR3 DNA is TGTGCCAGCGGGCTCGGACACATCTACGAGCAGTACTTC.